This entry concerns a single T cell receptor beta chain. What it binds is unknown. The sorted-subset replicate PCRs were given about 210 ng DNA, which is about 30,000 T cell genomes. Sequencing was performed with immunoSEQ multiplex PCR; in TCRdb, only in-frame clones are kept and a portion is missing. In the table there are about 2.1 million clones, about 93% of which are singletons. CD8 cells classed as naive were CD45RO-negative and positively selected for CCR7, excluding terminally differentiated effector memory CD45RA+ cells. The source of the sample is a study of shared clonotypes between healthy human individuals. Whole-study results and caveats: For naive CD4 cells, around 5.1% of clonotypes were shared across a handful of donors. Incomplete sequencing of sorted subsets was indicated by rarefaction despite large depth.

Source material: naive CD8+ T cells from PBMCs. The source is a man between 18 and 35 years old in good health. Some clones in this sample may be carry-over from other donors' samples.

CDR3 in amino acids: CAISESRGSQETQYF. Written as DNA, the CDR3 is TGTGCCATCAGTGAGTCGAGGGGGAGCCAAGAGACCCAGTACTTC. The genes are TRBV10-3 and TRBJ2-5; D perhaps matches TRBD1 (6 bases). Germline CDR1 reads ENHRY; CDR2 reads SYGVKD. With 0 bases removed from V and 1 base from J, the gap between germline ends came to 9 bases. The CDR3 sequence is 15 residues long.